This TCR beta chain derives from a study of human T cells and chemical hapten exposure. The V gene's germline CDR1 is MNHEY and CDR2 SMNVEV (reference sequence). The V gene lost 7 bases and the J gene lost 1 base, with 7 bases spanning the gap. CDR3 size: 13 residues. Sample time point: healthy volunteer bleed at 2 weeks. Unfractionated whole blood was the source of the extracted total RNA. This clonotype was counted between two and nine times. Its antigen is undetermined. During construction of the library, unique molecular identifiers were attached to individual cDNA molecules for quantitative, reproducible TCR counting. Authors' methods: Counting gave a median of about 89,000 TCRs per sample, with values ranging from 23,224 to 690,600. Using its own MiXCR run on the RACE reads, TCRdb lists one record per CDR3 protein. The authors' filters were not applied to this entry. Seen here are 130,000 or so distinct CDR3 sequences, approximately 9% observed once, and the top ten hold 1.5% to 2%.

Study findings and constraints: TCRs at high frequency, those above 1 in 1000, did not change with DPC sensitization.

Sequencing was carried out using whole blood. The chain carries TRBV27 and TRBJ2-2; TRBD2 is a possible D gene (6 bases). This TCR was recovered from a male donor in good health. Some clones in this sample may be carry-over from other donors' samples. CDR3 nucleotides: TGTGCCAGCAACGGGGGGAACACCGGGGAGCTGTTTTTT. Translated, it gives CASNGGNTGELFF.